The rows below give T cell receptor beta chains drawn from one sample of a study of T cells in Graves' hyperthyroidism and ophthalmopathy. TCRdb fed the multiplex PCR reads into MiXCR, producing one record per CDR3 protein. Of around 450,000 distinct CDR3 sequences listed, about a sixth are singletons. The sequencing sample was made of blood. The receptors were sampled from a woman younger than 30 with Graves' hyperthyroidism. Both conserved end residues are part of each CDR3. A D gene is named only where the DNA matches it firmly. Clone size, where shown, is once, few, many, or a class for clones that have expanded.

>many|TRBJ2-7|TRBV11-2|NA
CASSFPGSRGEQYF
TGTGCCAGCAGCTTCCCGGGGAGCAGGGGCGAGCAGTACTTC
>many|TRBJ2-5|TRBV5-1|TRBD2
CASSVGLAGGRETQYF
TGCGCCAGCAGCGTTGGACTAGCGGGGGGCCGAGAGACCCAGTACTTC
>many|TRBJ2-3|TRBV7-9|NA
CASGQWVATDSTDTQYF
TGTGCCAGCGGCCAGTGGGTGGCCACAGACAGCACAGATACGCAGTATTTT
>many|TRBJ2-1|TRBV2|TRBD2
CASSPEASGGYNEQFF
TGTGCCAGCAGTCCCGAGGCTAGCGGGGGGTACAATGAGCAGTTCTTC
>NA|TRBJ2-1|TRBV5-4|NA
CASSLTTRGEQFF
TGTGCCAGCAGCTTAACGACGAGGGGTGAGCAGTTCTTC
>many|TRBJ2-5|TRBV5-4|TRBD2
CASSRGLAQETQYF
TGTGCCAGCAGCCGAGGACTAGCCCAAGAGACCCAGTACTTC
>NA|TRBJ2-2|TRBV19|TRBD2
CASSIQLAGGPGTGELFF
TGTGCCAGTAGTATTCAACTAGCGGGAGGGCCAGGCACCGGGGAGCTGTTTTTT
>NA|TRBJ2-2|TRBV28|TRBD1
CASSFRTGENTGELFF
TGTGCCAGCAGTTTTAGGACAGGGGAAAACACCGGGGAGCTGTTTTTT
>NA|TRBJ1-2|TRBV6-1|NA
CASNPQGGYGYTF
TGTGCCAGCAACCCACAGGGCGGCTATGGCTACACCTTC
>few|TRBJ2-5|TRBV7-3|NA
CASSSGARRETQYF
TGTGCCAGCAGCTCCGGGGCTAGAAGGGAGACCCAGTACTTC
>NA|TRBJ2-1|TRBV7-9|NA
CASIRTQGSDEQFF
TGTGCCAGCATAAGAACACAGGGTTCAGATGAGCAGTTCTTC
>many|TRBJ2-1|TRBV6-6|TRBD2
CASSYALTSEGRDEQFF
TGTGCCAGCAGTTACGCTCTGACTAGCGAGGGGCGCGATGAGCAGTTCTTC
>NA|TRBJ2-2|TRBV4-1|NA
CASSQVRGNTGELFF
TGCGCCAGCAGCCAAGTCAGGGGGAACACCGGGGAGCTGTTTTTT
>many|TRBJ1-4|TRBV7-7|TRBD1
CASSKGTGQPNEKLFF
TGTGCTAGCAGCAAAGGGACAGGGCAACCTAATGAAAAACTGTTTTTT
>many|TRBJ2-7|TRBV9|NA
CASSAGNGLATYEQYF
TGTGCCAGCAGCGCCGGGAATGGCTTGGCCACCTACGAGCAGTACTTC
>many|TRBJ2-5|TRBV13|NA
CASSRGIATQYF
TGTGCCAGCAGTCGCGGCATAGCGACCCAGTACTTC
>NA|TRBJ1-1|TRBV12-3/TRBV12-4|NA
CASSLWGTEAFF
TGTGCCAGCAGTTTATGGGGGACTGAAGCTTTCTTT
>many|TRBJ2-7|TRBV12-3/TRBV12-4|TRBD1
CASSPQQGGGYEQYF
TGTGCCAGCAGTCCTCAACAGGGGGGTGGCTACGAGCAGTACTTC
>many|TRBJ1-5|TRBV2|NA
CASSGIERHQPQHF
TGTGCCAGCAGTGGAATCGAGCGGCATCAGCCCCAGCATTTT
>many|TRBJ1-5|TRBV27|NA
CASSLGGVRQPQHF
TGTGCCAGCAGTTTGGGGGGGGTGAGGCAGCCCCAGCATTTT
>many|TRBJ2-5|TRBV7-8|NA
CASSLSWLTGETQYF
TGTGCCAGCAGCTTGAGTTGGCTTACCGGGGAGACCCAGTACTTC
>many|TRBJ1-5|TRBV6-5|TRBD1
CASSYGTDSNQPQHF
TGTGCCAGCAGTTACGGGACAGATAGCAATCAGCCCCAGCATTTT
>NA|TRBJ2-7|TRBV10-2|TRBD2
CASSDGLAGVYEQYF
TGCGCCAGCAGTGACGGACTAGCGGGAGTCTACGAGCAGTACTTC
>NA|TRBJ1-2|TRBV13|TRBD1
CASSRSSQGVYGYTF
TGTGCCAGCAGCCGCAGTTCCCAGGGGGTCTATGGCTACACCTTC
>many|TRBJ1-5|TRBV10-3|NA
CAISEEPRGSNQPQHF
TGTGCCATCAGTGAGGAGCCCAGGGGTAGCAATCAGCCCCAGCATTTT
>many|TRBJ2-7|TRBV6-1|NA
CASRAEGGGYEQYF
TGTGCCAGCAGAGCGGAGGGGGGAGGATACGAGCAGTACTTC
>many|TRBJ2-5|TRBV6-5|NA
CASSYSAIQETQYF
TGTGCCAGCAGTTACTCGGCGATTCAAGAGACCCAGTACTTC
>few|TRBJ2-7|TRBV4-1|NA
CASSGAQGIEYEQYF
TGCGCCAGCAGCGGAGCACAGGGAATTGAGTACGAGCAGTACTTC
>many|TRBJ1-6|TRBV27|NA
CASSFPRSPLHF
TGTGCCAGCAGTTTCCCGCGATCACCCCTCCACTTT
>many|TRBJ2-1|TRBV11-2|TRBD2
CASSLSGGGAGVFLEQFF
TGTGCCAGCAGCTTATCGGGAGGAGGAGCGGGAGTTTTTCTTGAGCAGTTCTTC
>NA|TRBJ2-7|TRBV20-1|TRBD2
CSARDRIAGGVYEQYF
TGCAGTGCTAGAGATAGGATAGCGGGAGGAGTGTACGAGCAGTACTTC
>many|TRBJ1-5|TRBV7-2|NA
CASSLSFHQPQHF
TGTGCCAGCAGCTTATCTTTCCATCAGCCCCAGCATTTT
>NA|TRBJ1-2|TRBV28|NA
CASSFTDSAAYGYTF
TGTGCCAGCAGTTTCACGGACAGTGCCGCTTATGGCTACACCTTC
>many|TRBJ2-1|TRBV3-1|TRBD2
CASSQDLAGGGEQFF
TGTGCCAGCAGCCAAGACTTAGCGGGAGGAGGGGAGCAGTTCTTC
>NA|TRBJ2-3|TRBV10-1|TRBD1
CASSDNRGFTDTQYF
TGCGCCAGCAGTGATAACAGGGGATTCACAGATACGCAGTATTTT
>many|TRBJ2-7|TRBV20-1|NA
CSASRFLGYEQYF
TGCAGTGCTAGCCGATTCCTTGGCTACGAGCAGTACTTC
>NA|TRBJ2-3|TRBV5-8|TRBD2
CASSLWLAGGYTQYF
TGTGCCAGCAGCTTGTGGCTAGCGGGGGGATATACGCAGTATTTT
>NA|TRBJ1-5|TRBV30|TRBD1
CAWDRAGNQPQHF
TGTGCCTGGGACAGGGCTGGCAATCAGCCCCAGCATTTT
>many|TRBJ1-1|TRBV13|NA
CASSFRQYMNTEAFF
TGTGCCAGCAGCTTCCGCCAATACATGAACACTGAAGCTTTCTTT
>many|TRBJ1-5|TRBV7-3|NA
CASSLDRYQPQHF
TGTGCCAGCAGCTTAGACCGTTATCAGCCCCAGCATTTT
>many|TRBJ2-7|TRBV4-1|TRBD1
CASSLGQSEAYEQYF
TGCGCCAGCAGCCTGGGACAGTCAGAAGCCTACGAGCAGTACTTC
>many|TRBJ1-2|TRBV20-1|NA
CSRNRRGIKGGYTF
TGCAGCAGGAATCGCCGAGGGATCAAGGGTGGCTACACCTTC
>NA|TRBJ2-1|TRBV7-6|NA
CASSLRFNKGPSYNEQFF
TGTGCCAGCAGCTTAAGATTTAATAAGGGACCTTCCTACAATGAGCAGTTCTTC
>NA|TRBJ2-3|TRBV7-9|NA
CAGSLAGRAGTDTQYF
TGTGCCGGCAGCTTAGCAGGGAGAGCTGGCACAGATACGCAGTATTTT
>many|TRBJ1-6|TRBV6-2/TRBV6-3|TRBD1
CASSHTSGQSPLHF
TGTGCCAGCAGCCATACTTCGGGACAGTCACCCCTCCACTTT
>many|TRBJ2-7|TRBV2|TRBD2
CASRYPSGIPYEQYF
TGTGCCAGCCGCTACCCAAGCGGGATTCCCTACGAGCAGTACTTC
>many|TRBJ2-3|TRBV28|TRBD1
CASSSMGQDSFPSTDTQYF
TGTGCCAGCAGCTCAATGGGACAGGACTCATTTCCTAGCACAGATACGCAGTATTTT
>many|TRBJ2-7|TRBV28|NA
CASSDTPTGRGGRQYF
TGTGCCAGCAGTGACACCCCGACAGGGAGGGGTGGAAGGCAGTACTTC
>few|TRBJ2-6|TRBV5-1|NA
CASSGTGSRSGVNVLTF
TGCGCCAGCAGCGGGACGGGGTCCCGCTCTGGGGTCAACGTCCTGACTTTC
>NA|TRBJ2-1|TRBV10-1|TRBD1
CASSPGTGGKNEQFF
TGCGCCAGCTCCCCCGGGACAGGGGGCAAGAATGAGCAGTTCTTC
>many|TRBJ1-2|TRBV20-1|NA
CSASQTENYGYTF
TGCAGTGCTAGTCAGACAGAAAACTATGGCTACACCTTC
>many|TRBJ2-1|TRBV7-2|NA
CASSLVGAINEQFF
TGTGCCAGCAGCTTAGTAGGAGCGATCAATGAGCAGTTCTTC